A selection of T cell receptor beta chains follows, all from one sample in a study of cytomegalovirus exposure and HLA in healthy donors. Profiled with immunoSEQ multiplex PCR; TCRdb holds only in-frame clones, not every one. The table lists approximately 150,000 clones, approximately 90% of them singletons. The specimen was PBMCs. Receptors originate from a young man in good health and CMV-seropositive. Each CDR3 is given with its conserved first and last residue. Fields, in order: D gene, J gene, V gene, clone size, CDR3 DNA, CDR3 protein. A D gene is named only where the DNA matches it firmly. Clone size, where shown, is once, few, many, or a class for clones that have expanded.

>.|TRBJ1-4|TRBV6-1|.
TGTGCCAGCAGCAAGCGCGCAACTAATGAAAAACTGTTTTTT
CASSKRATNEKLFF
>.|TRBJ1-1|TRBV5-1|.
TGCGCCAGCAGCTTCCGTAAGAACACTGAAGCTTTCTTT
CASSFRKNTEAFF
>.|TRBJ2-1|TRBV18|.
TGTGCCAGCTCACCGGGACTGGCCGGCGATGAGCAGTTCTTC
CASSPGLAGDEQFF
>TRBD2|TRBJ2-1|TRBV18|.
TGTGCCAGCTCACCTCTACTAGCGGGAGGAGGGAATGAGCAGTTCTTC
CASSPLLAGGGNEQFF
>.|TRBJ1-2|TRBV10-2|.
TGCGCCAGCATGCGGGACGACTATGGCTACACCTTC
CASMRDDYGYTF
>TRBD2|TRBJ2-1|TRBV7-9|.
TGTGCCAGCAGCTTGACTAGCGGGGGTTCCTACAATGAGCAGTTCTTC
CASSLTSGGSYNEQFF
>.|TRBJ1-3|TRBV2|.
TGTGCCAGCATTGGGGGCAGTAAGTCAGGAAACACCATATATTTT
CASIGGSKSGNTIYF
>.|TRBJ2-3|TRBV18|.
TGTGCCAGCTCAGAAAGGATCAGGGGAGATACGCAGTATTTT
CASSERIRGDTQYF
>TRBD1|TRBJ2-7|TRBV27|.
TGTGCCAGCAGTTCACCGGGACAGGGTCTGTACGAGCAGTACTTC
CASSSPGQGLYEQYF
>TRBD2|TRBJ2-7|TRBV6-1|.
TGTGCCAGCAGGGGGGGACTAGCTAGCTACGAGCAGTACTTC
CASRGGLASYEQYF
>TRBD1|TRBJ2-7|TRBV27|.
TGTGCCAGCAGTTTATGGACAGGGGGCGAGCAGTACTTC
CASSLWTGGEQYF
>TRBD1|TRBJ2-7|TRBV28|.
TGTGCCAGCAGTTCCCGGACAGGATTGGCCTACGAGCAGTACTTC
CASSSRTGLAYEQYF
>.|TRBJ2-3|TRBV5-1|.
TGCGCCAGCAGCTACCAAGCTGAAGATACGCAGTATTTT
CASSYQAEDTQYF
>TRBD1|TRBJ1-1|TRBV13|.
TGTGCCAGCCCCAGGGGACAGACCATGAACACTGAAGCTTTCTTT
CASPRGQTMNTEAFF
>.|TRBJ1-1|TRBV9|.
TGTGCCAGCAGCCCACCCACAGCGAACACTGAAGCTTTCTTT
CASSPPTANTEAFF
>TRBD2|TRBJ2-1|TRBV18|.
TGTGCCAGCTCAGCGACTAGCGGGAGCTCCTACAATGAGCAGTTCTTC
CASSATSGSSYNEQFF
>.|TRBJ2-5|TRBV5-6|.
TGTGCCAGCAGCTCACAGAACCAAGAGACCCAGTACTTC
CASSSQNQETQYF
>.|TRBJ2-7|TRBV19|.
TGTGCCAGTAGTCAGGCCTACGAGCAGTACTTC
CASSQAYEQYF
>.|TRBJ1-1|TRBV7-9|.
TGTGCCAGCAGCCTACCCTATTGGTCACTGAACACTGAAGCTTTCTTT
CASSLPYWSLNTEAFF
>TRBD2|TRBJ2-1|TRBV5-6|.
TGTGCCAGCAGCTTTATGCCCTGGGCGGGGGTTTCCTACAATGAGCAGTTCTTC
CASSFMPWAGVSYNEQFF
>TRBD2|TRBJ2-7|TRBV25-1|once
TGTGCCAGCAGAGGTAGCGGGGGCCCTATCTACGAGCAGTACTTC
CASRGSGGPIYEQYF
>.|TRBJ1-4|TRBV30|few
TGTGCCTGGAGTGTTGAGCGGGAAAAACTGTTTTTT
CAWSVEREKLFF
>.|TRBJ1-2|TRBV7-9|.
TGTGCCAGCACCCAGGGTTACTATGGCTACACCTTC
CASTQGYYGYTF
>.|TRBJ2-7|TRBV19|few
TGTGCCAGTTCCGCCACGGGGGAATACGAGCAGTACTTC
CASSATGEYEQYF
>.|TRBJ1-6|TRBV6-1|.
TGTGCCAGCAGTGAAATGGAGGGTCAGAATTCACCCCTCCACTTT
CASSEMEGQNSPLHF
>.|TRBJ1-5|TRBV4-1|.
TGCGCCAGCAGCCAAGATGGGGAACAGGTGAGACAGCCCCAGCATTTT
CASSQDGEQVRQPQHF
>.|TRBJ1-4|TRBV2|once
TGTGCCATAACAGGATCCGGAACTAATGAAAAACTGTTTTTT
CAITGSGTNEKLFF
>TRBD2|TRBJ2-3|TRBV7-2|.
TGTGCCAGCAGATCCCGGGGTAGCGGGGCCGCAGATACGCAGTATTTT
CASRSRGSGAADTQYF
>TRBD1|TRBJ1-3|TRBV13|few
TGTGCCAGCAGCCCCCGGGACAGCGGAAACACCATATATTTT
CASSPRDSGNTIYF
>.|TRBJ1-5|TRBV27|.
TGTGCCAGCAGTTTAGGGAGCAGCAATCAGCCCCAGCATTTT
CASSLGSSNQPQHF
>TRBD1|TRBJ1-1|TRBV5-6|.
TGTGCCAGCAGGGGACAGGGGTGGAACACTGAAGCTTTCTTT
CASRGQGWNTEAFF
>TRBD1|TRBJ1-1|TRBV5-1|once
TGCGCCAGCAGCTTAAGGACAGGGGATACTGAAGCTTTCTTT
CASSLRTGDTEAFF
>.|TRBJ1-2|TRBV30|.
TGTGCCTGGAGTGTATTCCTTGGCTACACCTTC
CAWSVFLGYTF
>TRBD1|TRBJ2-3|TRBV19|medium-sized
TGTGCCAGTAGTATCCCCGCGGGACAGGGGTCAGATACGCAGTATTTT
CASSIPAGQGSDTQYF
>TRBD2|TRBJ2-2|TRBV4-1|.
TGCGCCAGCAGCCAAGCCGCACTAGCGGGGGGGCTCACCGGGGAGCTGTTTTTT
CASSQAALAGGLTGELFF
>TRBD2|TRBJ2-1|TRBV6-4|.
TGTGCCAGCAGTGAAATAGCGGGATCGGGTAATGAGCAGTTCTTC
CASSEIAGSGNEQFF
>.|TRBJ2-1|TRBV9|.
TGTGCCAGCAGTGCCGTTCGGGGATCCAATGAGCAGTTCTTC
CASSAVRGSNEQFF
>TRBD1|TRBJ2-7|TRBV4-1|.
TGCGCCAGCAGCTATCGGCAGGGGGCCTACGAGCAGTACTTC
CASSYRQGAYEQYF
>.|TRBJ1-2|TRBV5-6|.
TGTGCCAGCACCCCCGGGACAAACTATGGCTACACCTTC
CASTPGTNYGYTF
>.|TRBJ2-4|TRBV7-8|.
TGTGCCAGCAGCTTAGGGGCCCTAGCCAAAAACATTCAGTACTTC
CASSLGALAKNIQYF
>TRBD1|TRBJ2-7|TRBV4-1|few
TGCGCCAGCAGCCAGGGGGGCCTAACTGGACAGGGGGCGGACGAGCAGTACTTC
CASSQGGLTGQGADEQYF
>TRBD2|TRBJ2-1|TRBV6-1|.
TGTGCCACCCCGGGGGGGTACAATGAGCAGTTCTTC
CATPGGYNEQFF
>TRBD1|TRBJ2-3|TRBV7-3|.
TGTGCCAGCAGCCAAACAGGGACAGGAACAGATACGCAGTATTTT
CASSQTGTGTDTQYF
>.|TRBJ1-1|TRBV27|.
TGTGCCAGCACCCCGGGTGGGGCGAACACTGAAGCTTTCTTT
CASTPGGANTEAFF